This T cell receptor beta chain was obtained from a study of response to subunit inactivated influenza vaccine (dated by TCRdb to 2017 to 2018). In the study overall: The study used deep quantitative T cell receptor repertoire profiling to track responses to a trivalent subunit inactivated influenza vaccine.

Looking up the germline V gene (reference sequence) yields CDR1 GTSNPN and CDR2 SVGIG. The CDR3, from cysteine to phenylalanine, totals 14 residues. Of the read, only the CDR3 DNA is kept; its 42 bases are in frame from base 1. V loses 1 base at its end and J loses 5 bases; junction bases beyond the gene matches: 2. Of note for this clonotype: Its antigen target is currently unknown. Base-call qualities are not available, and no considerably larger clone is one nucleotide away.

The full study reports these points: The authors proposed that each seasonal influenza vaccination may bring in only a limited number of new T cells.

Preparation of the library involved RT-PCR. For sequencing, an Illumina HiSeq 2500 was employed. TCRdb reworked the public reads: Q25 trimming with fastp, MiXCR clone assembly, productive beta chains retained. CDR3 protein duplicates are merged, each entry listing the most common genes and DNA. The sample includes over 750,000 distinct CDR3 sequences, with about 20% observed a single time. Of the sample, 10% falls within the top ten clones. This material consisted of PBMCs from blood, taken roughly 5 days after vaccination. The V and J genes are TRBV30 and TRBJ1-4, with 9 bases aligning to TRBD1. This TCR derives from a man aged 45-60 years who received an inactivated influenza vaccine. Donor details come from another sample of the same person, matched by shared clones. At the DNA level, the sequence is TGTGCCTGGAGTGCGGGGACAGGGAATGAAAAACTGTTTTTT. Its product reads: CAWSAGTGNEKLFF.